This TCR beta chain was observed in a study of T cell changes during pregnancy in multiple sclerosis. This CDR3 has 15 amino acids. V shed 2 bases and J shed 4 bases, with 15 bases lying between them. Germline V gene data show CDR1 as MNHNS and CDR2 as SASEGT. TCRdb keeps only in-frame clones here, not all; method: immunoSEQ multiplex PCR. The sample shows around 31,000 clones, roughly 86% of them seen only once. The sample in question was CD8+ T cells from peripheral blood mononuclear cells, obtained in the first trimester of pregnancy. The source is a female donor with multiple sclerosis, enrolled in a pregnancy study. The chain recombines TRBV6-1 with TRBJ2-7; D perhaps matches TRBD1 (6 bases). The CDR3: CASSEPDRLGYEQYF. CDR3 nucleotides: TGTGCCAGCAGTGAACCTGACAGGCTTGGATACGAGCAGTACTTC.